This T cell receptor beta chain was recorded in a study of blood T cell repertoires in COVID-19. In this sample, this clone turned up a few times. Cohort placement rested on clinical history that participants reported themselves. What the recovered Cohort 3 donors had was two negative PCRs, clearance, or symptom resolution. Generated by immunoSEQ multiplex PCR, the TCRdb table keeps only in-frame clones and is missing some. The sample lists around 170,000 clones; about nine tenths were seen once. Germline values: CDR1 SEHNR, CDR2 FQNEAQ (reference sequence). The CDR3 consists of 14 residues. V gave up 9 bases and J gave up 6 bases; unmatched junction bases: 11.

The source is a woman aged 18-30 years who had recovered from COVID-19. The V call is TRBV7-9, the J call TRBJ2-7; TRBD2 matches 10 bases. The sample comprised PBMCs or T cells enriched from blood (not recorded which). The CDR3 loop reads CASAVSGGSIEQYF. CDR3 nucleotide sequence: TGTGCCAGTGCCGTTAGCGGGGGGTCGATCGAGCAGTACTTC. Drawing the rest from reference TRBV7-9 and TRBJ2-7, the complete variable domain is DTGVSQNPRHKITKRGQNVTFRCDPISEHNRLYWYRQTLGQGPEFLTYFQNEAQLEKSRLLSDRFSAERPKGSFSTLEIQRTEQGDSAMYLCASAVSGGSIEQYFGPGTRLTVT.